Here is one T cell receptor beta chain with its context. CDR1 is MNHEY, CDR2 SMNVEV, per germline (reference sequence). CDR3 length equals 14 residues. V was pared by 6 bases and J by 7 bases, with 13 bases between. Participants were aged roughly 18 to 90 years, lived in over 20 US areas, and enrolled virtually. The sample comes from a study of blood T cell repertoires in COVID-19. Study details: Specimens from acute and convalescent COVID-19 originated in the United States, Italy and Spain. Sources were T cells, B-cell-depleted T cells, or PBMCs; the material itself was cDNA or gDNA.

In the authors' methods: Estimates of nucleated cell counts were drawn from the amplification of reference gene primers. Clones were read by immunoSEQ multiplex PCR, and TCRdb kept only the in-frame ones, dropping some. From that table come the V and J calls and clone size; the DNA was used to work out D and trimming. The repertoire has over 350,000 clones, roughly 89% of them found once; the top ten carry 10%. This TCR derives from a woman between 50 and 59 years old who had recovered from COVID-19. The material sequenced was PBMCs or T cells enriched from blood (not recorded which). The chain has TRBV27 and TRBJ1-6, with D possibly TRBD1 on 5 matching bases. The CDR3 nucleotides read TGTGCCAGCAGACCAGGGATATTGAATTCACCCCTCCACTTT. It specifies CASRPGILNSPLHF.